These 19 T cell receptor beta chains were sequenced from one sample in a study of regulatory T cells in long-lasting Graves disease. Combining iRepertoire HTBI primers with Arm-PCR of CDR3 regions, the authors built TCR beta libraries. TCRdb itself ran the multiplex PCR reads through MiXCR, one entry per CDR3 protein. This table holds around 460,000 distinct CDR3 sequences, 20% to 25% found once. Time point meaning: persistent/refractory GD, antithyroid drugs over 5 years with positive TRAb. Researchers made the TCR library from RNA that was extracted from PBMCs. The material sequenced was peripheral blood mononuclear cells (PBMCs), taken when the disease was refractory, from a patient treated with antithyroid drugs. The receptors shown here come from a female donor with Graves disease.

This clonotype was picked up many times. The chain carries TRBV12-5 and TRBJ2-7; D gene ambiguous. Germline V lookup: CDR1 LGHNT, CDR2 FRNRAP. This CDR3 has 11 amino acids. The V end was cut by 5 bases, the J end by 3 bases, with 5 bases between. The CDR3 region has the DNA TGTGCTAGTGGTAACAACTACGAGCAGTACTTC. Translating gives CASGNNYEQYF.

The rearrangement links TRBV7-9 to TRBJ1-1, with D possibly TRBD1 on 5 matching bases. V gave up 5 bases and J gave up 3 bases, with 10 bases separating them. The CDR3 totals 13 residues. The germline gives CDR1 SEHNR, CDR2 FQNEAQ (reference sequence). The CDR3 loop reads CASSPQTDTEAFF. CDR3 in DNA: TGTGCCAGCAGCCCCCAGACAGACACTGAAGCTTTCTTT.

This clonotype has only a few counts. This CDR3 is CAWSHPGLPHYGYTF. The CDR3 DNA reads TGTGCCTGGAGTCACCCGGGCCTCCCCCACTATGGCTACACCTTC. The chain has TRBV30 and TRBJ1-2; no firm D call. The length of the CDR3 is 15 residues. Germline lookup yields CDR1 GTSNPN and CDR2 SVGIG (reference sequence). The ends were cut back, 2 bases at V and 3 bases at J, with 16 bases in the middle.

The chain recombines TRBV2 with TRBJ2-7, with 9 bases lining up with TRBD1. This CDR3 region has 15 residues. The V segment lost 10 bases and the J segment 6 bases; nucleotides outside the gene matches: 16. Germline CDR1 reads SNHLY; CDR2 reads FYNNEI. The CDR3 nucleotides are TGTGCCACCCAATTCCGGGACAGGGCCCTCTCCGAGCAGTACTTC. This encodes CATQFRDRALSEQYF. The full variable domain, its missing parts supplied by reference TRBV2 and TRBJ2-7, is EPEVTQTPSHQVTQMGQEVILRCVPISNHLYFYWYRQILGQKVEFLVSFYNNEISEKSEIFDDQFSVERPDGSNFTLKIRSTKLEDSAMYFCATQFRDRALSEQYFGPGTRLTVT.

This clonotype was picked up many times. The V and J genes are TRBV27 and TRBJ2-7; 7 bases are a match to TRBD1. CDR3 size: 15 residues. After removal of 4 bases from V and 0 bases from J, the junction contained 6 bases not matched to a gene. Germline CDR1 and CDR2: MNHEY and SMNVEV (reference sequence). CDR3 loop: CASSSPGDSSYEQYF. Here the CDR3 DNA reads TGTGCCAGCAGTTCCCCCGGGGACAGCTCCTACGAGCAGTACTTC.

This clonotype was seen many times. The chain uses TRBV11-2 and TRBJ1-1, with no clear D. Trimming shortened V by 4 bases and J by 3 bases, and 15 bases separated the two germline ends. This CDR3 comprises 15 residues. Germline lookup yields CDR1 SGHAT and CDR2 FQNNGV. CDR3 loop: CASSSLASDDTEAFF. The CDR3 bases are TGTGCCAGCAGCTCCCTAGCCAGCGATGACACTGAAGCTTTCTTT.

This clonotype was counted a few times. The chain combines TRBV12-3 or TRBV12-4 with TRBJ2-3, with unresolved D. Trimming shortened V by 5 bases and J by 3 bases, and 15 bases separated the two germline ends. The CDR3 has 15 amino acids. The CDR3 is CASSPGQPGTDTQYF. The DNA for the CDR3 is TGTGCCAGCAGTCCCGGCCAACCCGGAACAGATACGCAGTATTTT.

The gene calls are TRBV19 and TRBJ2-2; 7 bases fit TRBD2. CDR3 size: 15 residues. Trimming at V came to 7 bases and at J to 5 bases, leaving 10 bases not matched to a gene. The germline V gene has CDR1 LNHDA and CDR2 SQIVND (reference sequence). The CDR3 loop reads CASTPREGSTGELFF. The CDR3 DNA sequence: TGTGCCAGTACCCCAAGGGAGGGAAGTACCGGGGAGCTGTTTTTT.

The chain employs TRBV20-1 and TRBJ1-5; D gene uncertain. Germline V gene data show CDR1 as DFQATT and CDR2 as SNEGSKA (reference sequence). Trimming took 1 base from V and 1 from J, leaving 23 bases between them. This CDR3 has 19 amino acids. The CDR3 spells CSARARDGFSYLSNQPQHF. The CDR3 DNA reads TGCAGTGCTAGAGCTCGGGATGGGTTCTCCTATTTGAGCAATCAGCCCCAGCATTTT.

This clonotype was seen at least ten times. The chain uses TRBV12-3 or TRBV12-4 and TRBJ1-1; D possibly corresponds to TRBD1 (5 bases). This CDR3 comprises 11 residues. V dropped 6 bases and J dropped 8 bases, with 10 bases sitting between them. The CDR3 here is CASSSGTEAFF. CDR3 bases: TGTGCCAGCAGCTCTGGGACGGAAGCTTTCTTT.

There are many counts of this clonotype. The rearrangement uses TRBV12-5 and TRBJ1-2; 11 bases are a match to TRBD1. This CDR3 region has 16 residues. Germline CDR1 and CDR2: LGHNT and FRNRAP. V lost 0 bases and J lost 4; bases outside the gene matches: 4. CDR3 loop: CASGLVRDRGSYGYTF. The CDR3 coding sequence is TGTGCTAGTGGTTTGGTACGGGACAGGGGGTCCTATGGCTACACCTTC. Complete variable domain (other parts from reference TRBV12-5 and TRBJ1-2): DARVTQTPRHKVTEMGQEVTMRCQPILGHNTVFWYRQTMMQGLELLAYFRNRAPLDDSGMPKDRFSAEMPDATLATLKIQPSEPRDSAVYFCASGLVRDRGSYGYTFGSGTRLTVV.

This clonotype showed up many times. The chain has TRBV12-3 or TRBV12-4 and TRBJ1-2; no reliable D call. V dropped 3 bases and J dropped 3 bases, with 5 bases sitting between them. The CDR3 extends over 12 amino acids. The CDR3 DNA follows: TGTGCCAGCAGTTTGGGTTACTATGGCTACACCTTC. It is translated as CASSLGYYGYTF.

The chain combines TRBV4-1 with TRBJ2-6; D unclear. CDR1 is MGHRA and CDR2 is YSYEKL in the germline V gene. Trimming removed 1 base at V and 4 bases at J, with 11 bases between. The CDR3 has 16 amino acids. CDR3 DNA: TGCGCCAGCAGCCAAGTGGCACAGACCGGGGCCAACGTCCTGACTTTC. Residues: CASSQVAQTGANVLTF.

V gene TRBV10-3 combines with J gene TRBJ2-1, with TRBD2 matching over 9 bases. The V segment lost 7 bases and the J segment 5 bases; nucleotides outside the gene matches: 9. In germline, CDR1 is ENHRY, CDR2 SYGVKD. The CDR3 covers 15 residues. CDR3 nucleotide sequence: TGTGCCATCAAACCGGGACTAGCTCCCCACAATGAGCAGTTCTTC. Translating it yields CAIKPGLAPHNEQFF.

This clonotype was observed at least ten times. This chain joins TRBV12-3 or TRBV12-4 and TRBJ1-4; D is ambiguous. This CDR3 has 16 residues. Trimming removed 8 bases from V and 0 bases from J, with 16 bases in between. The CDR3 bases are TGTGCCAGCTCCCCCCCAGCCTTTGCAACTAATGAAAAACTGTTTTTT. The encoded protein is CASSPPAFATNEKLFF.

This clonotype was observed a handful of times. The chain uses TRBV6-2 or TRBV6-3 and TRBJ2-1; D remains unclear. The V and J ends lost 0 bases and 4 bases respectively, with 10 bases between them. This CDR3 spans 15 amino acids. Germline assignment: CDR1 MNHEY and CDR2 SVGEGT. The CDR3 here is CASSYSPALYNEQFF. The CDR3 DNA is TGTGCCAGCAGTTACTCCCCCGCGTTGTACAATGAGCAGTTCTTC.

This clonotype was recorded a few times. This chain joins TRBV6-2 or TRBV6-3 and TRBJ2-7; 8 bases match TRBD1. Germline lookup yields CDR1 MNHEY and CDR2 SVGEGT. The CDR3 is 15 amino acids. Unmatched junction bases numbered 6, after V lost 5 bases and J lost 0 bases. The CDR3 DNA reads as TGTGCCAGCAGTGAACGGGACAGGCTCTCCTACGAGCAGTACTTC. It specifies CASSERDRLSYEQYF.

In regard to this clonotype: A read error may account for a junction end that differs from germline. The V gene is TRBV7-9, the J gene TRBJ2-5; TRBD2 aligns across 7 bases. The germline CDR1 and CDR2 sequences are SEHNR and FQNEAQ (reference sequence). The CDR3 is made up of 12 amino acids. The CDR3 bases are TGTGTCAGCAGCACCACTAGCGCGGCCCAGTACTTC. This translates into CVSSTTSAAQYF.

This clonotype was counted between two and nine times. A much more abundant neighbour one base away suggests this may be a read error. This rearrangement joins TRBV12-3 or TRBV12-4 to TRBJ2-7, with D perhaps matching TRBD2 (5 bases). The CDR3 is made up of 11 amino acids. The CDR3 loop reads CASSSTGEQHF. CDR3 sequence (DNA): TGTGCCAGCAGTTCAACCGGGGAGCAGCACTTC.